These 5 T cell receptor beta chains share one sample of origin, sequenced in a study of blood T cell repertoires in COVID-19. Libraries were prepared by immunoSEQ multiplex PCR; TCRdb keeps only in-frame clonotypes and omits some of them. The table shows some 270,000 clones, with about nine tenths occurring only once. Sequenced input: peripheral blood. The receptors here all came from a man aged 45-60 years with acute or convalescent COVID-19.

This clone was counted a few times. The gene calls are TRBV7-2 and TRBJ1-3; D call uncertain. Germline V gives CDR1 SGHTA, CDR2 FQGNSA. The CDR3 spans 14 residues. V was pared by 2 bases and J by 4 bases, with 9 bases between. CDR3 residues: CASSLSERGNTIYF. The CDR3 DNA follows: TGTGCCAGCAGCTTATCCGAGAGAGGAAACACCATATATTTT.

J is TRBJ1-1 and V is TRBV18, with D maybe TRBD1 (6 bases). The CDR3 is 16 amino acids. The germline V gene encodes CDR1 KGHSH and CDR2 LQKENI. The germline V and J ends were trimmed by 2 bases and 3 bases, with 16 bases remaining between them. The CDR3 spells CASSPAGGGLDTEAFF. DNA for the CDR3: TGTGCCAGCTCACCAGCGGGAGGGGGTTTGGACACTGAAGCTTTCTTT. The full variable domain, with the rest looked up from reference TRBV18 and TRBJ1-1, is NAGVMQNPRHLVRRRGQEARLRCSPMKGHSHVYWYRQLPEEGLKFMVYLQKENIIDESGMPKERFSAEFPKEGPSILRIQQVVRGDSAAYFCASSPAGGGLDTEAFFGQGTRLTVV.

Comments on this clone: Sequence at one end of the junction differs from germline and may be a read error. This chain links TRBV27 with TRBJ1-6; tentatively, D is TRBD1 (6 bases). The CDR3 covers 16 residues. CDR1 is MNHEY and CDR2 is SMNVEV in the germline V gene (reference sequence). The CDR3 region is CASSMNRVSSNSPLHF. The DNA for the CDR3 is TGTGCCAGCAGTATGAACAGGGTGTCCTCTAATTCACCCCTCCACTTT.

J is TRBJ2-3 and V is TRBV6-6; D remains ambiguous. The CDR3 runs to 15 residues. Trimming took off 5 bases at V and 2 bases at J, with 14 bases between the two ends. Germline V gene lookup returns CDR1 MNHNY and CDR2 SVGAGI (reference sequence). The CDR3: CASSRTSRVTDTQYF. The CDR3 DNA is TGTGCCAGCAGTCGCACTTCGCGCGTCACAGATACGCAGTATTTT.

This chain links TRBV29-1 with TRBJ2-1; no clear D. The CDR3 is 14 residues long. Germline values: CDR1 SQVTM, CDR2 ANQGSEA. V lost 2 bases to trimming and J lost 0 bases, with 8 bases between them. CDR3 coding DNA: TGCAGCGTTGAAACAGAGAGCTCCTACAATGAGCAGTTCTTC. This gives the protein CSVETESSYNEQFF.